What follows are 18 T cell receptor beta chains derived from one specimen sequenced in a study of tissue T cells after allogeneic stem cell transplantation. The table came from immunoSEQ multiplex PCR; TCRdb's copy has only in-frame clones and leaves some out. The sample gives about 9,500 clones, roughly two thirds of which show up once; 9.2% is in the top ten. The material sequenced was tissue from the ileum, taken at autopsy. These receptors were taken from a woman aged 18 to 55 with breast cancer.

The chain combines TRBV18 with TRBJ1-3, with 9 positions matching TRBD1. This CDR3 contains 16 residues. CDR1 is KGHSH and CDR2 is LQKENI in the germline V gene. V lost 3 bases and J lost 4; bases outside the gene matches: 7. CDR3 nucleotides: TGTGCCAGCTCACCCCTCGGGACAGGGCAAGGAAACACCATATATTTT. This codes for CASSPLGTGQGNTIYF.

The chain carries TRBV29-1 and TRBJ2-1; 11 bases are shared with TRBD2. CDR3 size: 18 residues. V was clipped by 7 bases and J by 0 bases; unmatched bases: 14. Germline V gene data show CDR1 as SQVTM and CDR2 as ANQGSEA. The CDR3 DNA reads TGCAGCGCAATAATAGCGGGGGGGCGTCGCTCCTCCTACAATGAGCAGTTCTTC. Translated: CSAIIAGGRRSSYNEQFF.

The chain links TRBV19 to TRBJ1-4; D unclear. Trimming pared 4 bases from V and 4 bases from J, leaving 10 bases between. Germline CDR1 and CDR2: LNHDA and SQIVND (reference sequence). This CDR3 has 14 amino acids. This CDR3 reads CASSKGRINEKLFF. In DNA, the CDR3 is TGTGCCAGTAGTAAAGGACGGATTAATGAAAAACTGTTTTTT.

The chain combines TRBV2 with TRBJ2-3; D is perhaps TRBD2 (5 bases). The V end lost 2 bases, the J end lost 1 base, and 10 bases lay between the germline ends. The CDR3 extends over 15 amino acids. CDR1 is SNHLY, CDR2 FYNNEI, per germline. CDR3 coding DNA: TGTGCCAGCAGTGAACGGAGCGGTGGCACAGATACGCAGTATTTT. Protein sequence: CASSERSGGTDTQYF.

The genes are TRBV2 and TRBJ2-2, with no clear D. The CDR3 runs to 13 residues. Germline CDR1 and CDR2: SNHLY and FYNNEI. With 5 bases removed from V and 4 bases from J, the gap between germline ends came to 8 bases. The CDR3 loop reads CASSPERTGELFF. As DNA, the CDR3 is TGTGCCAGCAGTCCGGAGCGCACCGGGGAGCTGTTTTTT.

The chain couples TRBV4-2 to TRBJ1-4, with 7 bases fitting TRBD1. From germline, CDR1 is LGHNA and CDR2 YNFKEQ. V gave up 2 bases and J gave up 5 bases; unmatched junction bases: 8. This CDR3 has 16 amino acids. The CDR3 region has the DNA TGTGCCAGCAGCCAAATGGCCGGGACAGAGAATGAAAAACTGTTTTTT. This sequence encodes CASSQMAGTENEKLFF.

The V gene is TRBV6-2 or TRBV6-3, the J gene TRBJ2-2; D is possibly TRBD2 (6 bases). The V and J ends lost 5 bases and 4 bases respectively, with 17 bases between them. Germline CDR1 is MNHEY and CDR2 is SVGEGT. There are 16 residues in the CDR3. CDR3 loop: CASSETAGRVTGELFF. CDR3 in DNA: TGTGCCAGCAGTGAGACTGCGGGACGCGTCACCGGGGAGCTGTTTTTT.

V gene TRBV10-1 combines with J gene TRBJ2-3, with TRBD2 matching over 15 bases. The CDR3 totals 18 residues. V dropped 8 bases and J dropped 3; count of bases not matched to a gene: 12. The germline V gene has CDR1 WNHNN and CDR2 SYGVQD (reference sequence). CDR3 loop: CASPLGLAGGLKTDTQYF. CDR3 coding DNA: TGCGCCAGCCCTCTGGGACTAGCGGGAGGCCTCAAGACAGATACGCAGTATTTT.

The chain joins TRBV5-4 to TRBJ1-1, with 7 bases fitting TRBD1. In germline, CDR1 is SGHNT, CDR2 YYREEE (reference sequence). The CDR3 covers 14 residues. V trimming: 2 bases; J trimming: 6 bases; junction bases outside the gene matches: 7. The CDR3 spells CASSLYRGWSEAFF. The CDR3 DNA sequence: TGTGCCAGCAGCTTATACAGGGGATGGTCTGAAGCTTTCTTT.

The chain combines TRBV18 with TRBJ2-7; tentatively, D is TRBD2 (6 bases). Germline loops: CDR1 KGHSH, CDR2 LQKENI. There are 13 residues in the CDR3. The germline V and J ends were trimmed by 3 bases and 6 bases, with 12 bases remaining between them. CDR3 sequence: CASSPGSGSEQYF. The CDR3 DNA is TGTGCCAGCTCACCCGGGAGTGGGAGCGAGCAGTACTTC.

Concerning this clone: The sample holds other DNA sequences that translate to the same CDR3. The CDR3 DNA follows: TGTGCCAGTAGTCCGCGGGACAGCTATGGCTACACCTTC. Protein: CASSPRDSYGYTF. J is TRBJ1-2 and V is TRBV19; 7 bases map to TRBD1. This CDR3 has 13 amino acids. The V segment lost 5 bases and the J segment 4 bases; nucleotides outside the gene matches: 4. Germline V gene lookup returns CDR1 LNHDA and CDR2 SQIVND (reference sequence).

This rearrangement joins TRBV6-6 to TRBJ2-1; no firm D call. V was shortened by 2 bases and J by 9 bases, with 5 bases between the two germline ends. Germline-derived CDR1 and CDR2 are MNHNY and SVGAGI (reference sequence). The CDR3 runs to 11 residues. CDR3 region: CASSYHGEQFF. The CDR3 nucleotides read TGTGCCAGCAGTTACCACGGTGAGCAGTTCTTC.

This clone was recorded only once. The chain joins TRBV7-2 to TRBJ2-1; 12 bases match TRBD2. The germline V gene encodes CDR1 SGHTA and CDR2 FQGNSA. The V segment lost 3 bases and the J segment 9 bases; nucleotides outside the gene matches: 15. This CDR3 contains 18 residues. This CDR3 reads CASSFHPRASGRAIEQFF. The CDR3 DNA sequence: TGTGCCAGCAGCTTCCATCCGCGGGCTAGCGGGAGGGCCATTGAGCAGTTCTTC.

This chain links TRBV7-2 with TRBJ2-7, with 10 nucleotides matching TRBD1. The CDR3 is 14 amino acids. CDR1 SGHTA and CDR2 FQGNSA come from the germline V gene. V was clipped by 3 bases and J by 6 bases; unmatched bases: 5. CDR3 coding DNA: TGTGCCAGCAGCTTCGGGACAGGGGTTGCCGAGCAGTACTTC. Amino acids: CASSFGTGVAEQYF.

This clone was found a few times. DNA for the CDR3: TGTGCCAGCAGCAAGGACAGGAAAGAGACCCAGTACTTC. Residues: CASSKDRKETQYF. This chain connects TRBV28 to TRBJ2-5; 7 bases match TRBD1. With V trimmed by 6 bases and J by 3 bases, 4 bases remained unmatched. This CDR3 region has 13 residues. CDR1 and CDR2 (germline): MDHEN, SYDVKM.

The chain employs TRBV7-9 and TRBJ2-4; the match to TRBD2 covers 10 bases. The germline gives CDR1 SEHNR, CDR2 FQNEAQ (reference sequence). The V segment lost 8 bases and the J segment 5 bases; nucleotides outside the gene matches: 9. The CDR3 loop spans 15 amino acids. The CDR3 sequence is CASLTTGLAENIQYF. As DNA, the CDR3 is TGTGCCAGCTTAACCACTGGACTAGCGGAAAACATTCAGTACTTC.

This chain links TRBV4-3 with TRBJ1-2; TRBD1 is a possible D gene (6 bases). CDR3 length equals 14 residues. Germline assignment: CDR1 LGHNA and CDR2 YSLEER. Trimming left V 3 bases short and J 8 bases short, with 16 bases between. The CDR3 is CASSQSQGKAGYTF. DNA of the CDR3: TGCGCCAGCAGCCAGAGCCAGGGGAAGGCGGGCTACACCTTC.

This clone was detected a few times. V usage is TRBV7-2 and J usage is TRBJ2-7, with D possibly matching TRBD1 (6 bases). Germline-derived CDR1 and CDR2 are SGHTA and FQGNSA. This CDR3 is built from 16 residues. With 3 bases removed from V and 4 bases from J, the gap between germline ends came to 19 bases. The CDR3 sequence: CASSFEGGVRSYEQYF. DNA of the CDR3: TGTGCCAGCAGCTTCGAAGGGGGAGTACGTTCTTACGAGCAGTACTTC.